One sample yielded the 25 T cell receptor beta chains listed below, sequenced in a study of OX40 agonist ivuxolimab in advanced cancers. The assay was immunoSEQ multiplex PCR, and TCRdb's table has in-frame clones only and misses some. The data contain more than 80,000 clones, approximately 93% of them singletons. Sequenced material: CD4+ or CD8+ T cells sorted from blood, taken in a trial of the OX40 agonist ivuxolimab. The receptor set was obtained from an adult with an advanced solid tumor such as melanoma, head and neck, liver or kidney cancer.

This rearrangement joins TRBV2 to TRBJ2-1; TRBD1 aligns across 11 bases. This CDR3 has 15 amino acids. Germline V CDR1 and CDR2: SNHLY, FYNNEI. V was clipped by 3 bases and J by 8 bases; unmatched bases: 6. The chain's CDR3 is CASSEGTGGADEQFF. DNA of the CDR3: TGTGCCAGCAGTGAGGGGACAGGGGGAGCGGATGAGCAGTTCTTC.

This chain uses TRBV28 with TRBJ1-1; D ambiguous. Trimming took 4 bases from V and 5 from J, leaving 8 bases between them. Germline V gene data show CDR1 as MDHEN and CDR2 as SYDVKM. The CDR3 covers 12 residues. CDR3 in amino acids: CASSSRVTEAFF. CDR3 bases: TGTGCCAGCAGTTCTCGGGTTACTGAAGCTTTCTTT.

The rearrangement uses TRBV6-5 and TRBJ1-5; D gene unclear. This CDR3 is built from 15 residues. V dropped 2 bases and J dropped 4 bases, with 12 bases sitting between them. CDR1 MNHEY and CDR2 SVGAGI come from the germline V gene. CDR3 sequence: CASSYAAGGNQPQHF. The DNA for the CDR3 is TGTGCCAGCAGTTACGCGGCAGGAGGGAATCAGCCCCAGCATTTT.

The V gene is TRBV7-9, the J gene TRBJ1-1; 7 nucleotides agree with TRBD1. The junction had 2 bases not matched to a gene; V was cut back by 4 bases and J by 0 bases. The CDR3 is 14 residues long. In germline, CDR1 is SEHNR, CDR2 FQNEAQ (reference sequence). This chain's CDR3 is CASSWGQLNTEAFF. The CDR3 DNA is TGTGCCAGCAGCTGGGGACAGTTGAACACTGAAGCTTTCTTT.

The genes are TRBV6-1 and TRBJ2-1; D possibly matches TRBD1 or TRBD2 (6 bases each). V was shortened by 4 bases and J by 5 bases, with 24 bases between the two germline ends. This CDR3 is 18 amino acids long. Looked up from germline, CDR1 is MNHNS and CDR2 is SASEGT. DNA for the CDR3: TGTGCCAGCAGTGGGAACTACGGGACACTTTCTAGCGACAATGAGCAGTTCTTC. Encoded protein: CASSGNYGTLSSDNEQFF.

The DNA for the CDR3 is TGCAGCGTGGGGCGACAGAACACTGAAGCTTTCTTT. This codes for CSVGRQNTEAFF. The chain couples TRBV29-1 to TRBJ1-1, with D possibly TRBD1 on 5 matching bases. The V end was cut by 6 bases, the J end by 1 base, with 9 bases between. The germline V gene encodes CDR1 SQVTM and CDR2 ANQGSEA. The CDR3 has 12 residues.

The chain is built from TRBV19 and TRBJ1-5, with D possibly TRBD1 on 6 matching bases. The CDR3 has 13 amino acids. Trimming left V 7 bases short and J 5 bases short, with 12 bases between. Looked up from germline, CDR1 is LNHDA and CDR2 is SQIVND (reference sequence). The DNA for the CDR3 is TGTGCCAGTACCCTAAGGGGGTATCAGCCCCAGCATTTT. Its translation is CASTLRGYQPQHF.

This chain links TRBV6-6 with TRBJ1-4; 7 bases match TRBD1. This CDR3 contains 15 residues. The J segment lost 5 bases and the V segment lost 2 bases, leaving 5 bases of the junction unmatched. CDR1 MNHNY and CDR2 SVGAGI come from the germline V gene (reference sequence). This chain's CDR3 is CASSYRGTENEKLFF. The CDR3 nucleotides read TGTGCCAGCAGTTACCGTGGGACAGAGAATGAAAAACTGTTTTTT.

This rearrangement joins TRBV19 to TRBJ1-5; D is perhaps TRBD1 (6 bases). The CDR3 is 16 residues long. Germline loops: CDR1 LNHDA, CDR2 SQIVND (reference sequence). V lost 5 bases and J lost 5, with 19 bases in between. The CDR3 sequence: CASSWVGRGLYQPQHF. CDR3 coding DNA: TGTGCCAGTAGTTGGGTGGGCAGGGGCCTATATCAGCCCCAGCATTTT.

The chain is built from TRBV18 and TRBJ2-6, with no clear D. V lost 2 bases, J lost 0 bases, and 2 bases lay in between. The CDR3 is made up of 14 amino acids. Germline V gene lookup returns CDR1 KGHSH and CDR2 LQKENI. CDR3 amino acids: CASSPNSGANVLTF. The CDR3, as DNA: TGTGCCAGCTCACCAAACTCTGGGGCCAACGTCCTGACTTTC. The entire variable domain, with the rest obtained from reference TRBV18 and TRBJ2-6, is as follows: NAGVMQNPRHLVRRRGQEARLRCSPMKGHSHVYWYRQLPEEGLKFMVYLQKENIIDESGMPKERFSAEFPKEGPSILRIQQVVRGDSAAYFCASSPNSGANVLTFGAGSRLTVL.

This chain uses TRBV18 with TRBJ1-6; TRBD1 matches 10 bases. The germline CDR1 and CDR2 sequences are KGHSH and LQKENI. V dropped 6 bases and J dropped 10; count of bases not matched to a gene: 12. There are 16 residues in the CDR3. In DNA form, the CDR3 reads TGTGCCAGCTCCCGGCGTGGGACAGGGGAACAATCACCCCTCCACTTT. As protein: CASSRRGTGEQSPLHF.

The CDR3: CASSLMWTNEKLFF. CDR3 in DNA: TGTGCCAGCAGTTTAATGTGGACTAATGAAAAACTGTTTTTT. This chain joins TRBV28 and TRBJ1-4, with D unclear. V dropped 2 bases and J dropped 2 bases, with 6 bases sitting between them. Germline V gene lookup returns CDR1 MDHEN and CDR2 SYDVKM. This CDR3 has 14 amino acids.

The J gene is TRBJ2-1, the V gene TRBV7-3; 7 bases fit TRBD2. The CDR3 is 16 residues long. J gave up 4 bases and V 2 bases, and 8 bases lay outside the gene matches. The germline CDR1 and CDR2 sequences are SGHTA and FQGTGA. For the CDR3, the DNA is TGTGCCAGCAGCTTAGAGGGCGGGAGTACTTACAATGAGCAGTTCTTC. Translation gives CASSLEGGSTYNEQFF. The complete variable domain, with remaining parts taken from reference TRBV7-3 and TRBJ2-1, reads GAGVSQTPSNKVTEKGKYVELRCDPISGHTALYWYRQSLGQGPEFLIYFQGTGAADDSGLPNDRFFAVRPEGSVSTLKIQRTERGDSAVYLCASSLEGGSTYNEQFFGPGTRLTVL.

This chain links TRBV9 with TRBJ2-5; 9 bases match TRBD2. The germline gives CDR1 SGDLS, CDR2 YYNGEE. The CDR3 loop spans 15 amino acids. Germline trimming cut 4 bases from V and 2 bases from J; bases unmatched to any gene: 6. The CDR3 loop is CASSPSGGRQETQYF. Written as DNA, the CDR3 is TGTGCCAGCAGCCCCAGCGGGGGGCGACAAGAGACCCAGTACTTC.

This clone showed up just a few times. The CDR3 here is CASSQTGRNQPQHF. CDR3 nucleotides: TGTGCCAGCAGCCAGACAGGGCGCAATCAGCCCCAGCATTTT. V usage is TRBV9 and J usage is TRBJ1-5, with TRBD1 identical over 7 bases. The CDR3 totals 14 residues. The V gene's germline CDR1 is SGDLS and CDR2 YYNGEE. The V gene end was trimmed by 4 bases and the J gene end by 2 bases; junction bases not matched to a gene: 3.

The CDR3 here is CASREGGAGQPQHF. DNA of the CDR3: TGTGCCAGCAGAGAAGGGGGCGCGGGGCAGCCCCAGCATTTT. This rearrangement joins TRBV6-5 to TRBJ1-5; 7 bases align to TRBD1. CDR1 is MNHEY and CDR2 is SVGAGI in the germline V gene. The trim removed 6 bases at V and 7 bases at J, leaving 9 bases unmatched. This CDR3 has 14 residues.

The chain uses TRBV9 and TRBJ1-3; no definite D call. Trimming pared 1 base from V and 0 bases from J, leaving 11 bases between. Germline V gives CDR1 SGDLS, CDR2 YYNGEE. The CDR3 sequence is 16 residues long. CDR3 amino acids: CASSVIPAGSGNTIYF. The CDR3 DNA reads TGTGCCAGCAGCGTAATCCCCGCAGGCTCTGGAAACACCATATATTTT. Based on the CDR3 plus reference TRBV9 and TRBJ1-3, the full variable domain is DSGVTQTPKHLITATGQRVTLRCSPRSGDLSVYWYQQSLDQGLQFLIQYYNGEERAKGNILERFSAQQFPDLHSELNLSSLELGDSALYFCASSVIPAGSGNTIYFGEGSWLTVV.

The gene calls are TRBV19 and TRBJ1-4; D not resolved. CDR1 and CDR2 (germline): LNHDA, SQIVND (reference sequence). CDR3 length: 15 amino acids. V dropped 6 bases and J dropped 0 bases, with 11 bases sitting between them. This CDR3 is CASRPDHATNEKLFF. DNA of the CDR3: TGTGCCAGTAGACCTGACCATGCAACTAATGAAAAACTGTTTTTT.

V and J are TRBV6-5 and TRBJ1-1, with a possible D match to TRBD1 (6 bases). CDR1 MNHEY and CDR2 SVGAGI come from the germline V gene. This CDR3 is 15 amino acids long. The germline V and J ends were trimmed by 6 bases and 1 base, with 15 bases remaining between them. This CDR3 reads CASSPGQLANTEAFF. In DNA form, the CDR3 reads TGTGCCAGCAGCCCCGGACAGTTAGCGAACACTGAAGCTTTCTTT.

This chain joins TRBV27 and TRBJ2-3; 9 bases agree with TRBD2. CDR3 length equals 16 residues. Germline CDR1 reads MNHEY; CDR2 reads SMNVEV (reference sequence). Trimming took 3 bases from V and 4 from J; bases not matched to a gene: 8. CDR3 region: CASSFLGGRVPDTQYF. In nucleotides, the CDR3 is TGTGCCAGCAGTTTCCTGGGCGGGAGGGTTCCAGATACGCAGTATTTT.

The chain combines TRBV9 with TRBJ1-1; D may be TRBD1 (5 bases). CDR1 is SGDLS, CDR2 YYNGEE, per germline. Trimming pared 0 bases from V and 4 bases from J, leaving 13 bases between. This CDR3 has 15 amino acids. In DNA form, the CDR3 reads TGTGCCAGCAGCGTAGCCGCCTCGGGGGGCACTGAAGCTTTCTTT. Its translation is CASSVAASGGTEAFF.

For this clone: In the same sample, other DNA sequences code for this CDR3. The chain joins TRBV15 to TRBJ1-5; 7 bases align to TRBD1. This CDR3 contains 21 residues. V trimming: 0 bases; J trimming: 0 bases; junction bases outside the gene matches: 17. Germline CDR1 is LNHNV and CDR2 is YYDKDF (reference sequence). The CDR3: CATSRDVLGVLQGNSNQPQHF. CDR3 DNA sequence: TGTGCCACCAGCAGAGATGTGCTGGGTGTTTTACAGGGGAATAGCAATCAGCCCCAGCATTTT.

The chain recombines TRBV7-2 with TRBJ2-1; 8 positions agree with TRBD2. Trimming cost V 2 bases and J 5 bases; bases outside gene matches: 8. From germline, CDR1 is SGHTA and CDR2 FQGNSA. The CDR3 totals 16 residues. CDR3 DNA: TGTGCCAGCAGCTTATCGGTAGCGGGACCCAACAATGAGCAGTTCTTC. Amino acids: CASSLSVAGPNNEQFF.

As DNA, the CDR3 is TGTGCCAGCTACCCAGTAGGGGGATTAAGCGTCACTGAAGCTTTCTTT. It codes for CASYPVGGLSVTEAFF. The chain links TRBV19 to TRBJ1-1; D is possibly TRBD1 (6 bases). Deletions cut 9 bases from V and 4 bases from J, with 24 bases between. This CDR3 spans 16 amino acids. CDR1 is LNHDA and CDR2 is SQIVND in the germline V gene (reference sequence).

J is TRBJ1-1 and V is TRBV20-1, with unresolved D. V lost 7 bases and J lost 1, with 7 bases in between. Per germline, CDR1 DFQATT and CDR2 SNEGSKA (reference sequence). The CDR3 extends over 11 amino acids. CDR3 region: CSEAANTEAFF. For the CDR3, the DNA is TGCAGTGAAGCGGCGAACACTGAAGCTTTCTTT.